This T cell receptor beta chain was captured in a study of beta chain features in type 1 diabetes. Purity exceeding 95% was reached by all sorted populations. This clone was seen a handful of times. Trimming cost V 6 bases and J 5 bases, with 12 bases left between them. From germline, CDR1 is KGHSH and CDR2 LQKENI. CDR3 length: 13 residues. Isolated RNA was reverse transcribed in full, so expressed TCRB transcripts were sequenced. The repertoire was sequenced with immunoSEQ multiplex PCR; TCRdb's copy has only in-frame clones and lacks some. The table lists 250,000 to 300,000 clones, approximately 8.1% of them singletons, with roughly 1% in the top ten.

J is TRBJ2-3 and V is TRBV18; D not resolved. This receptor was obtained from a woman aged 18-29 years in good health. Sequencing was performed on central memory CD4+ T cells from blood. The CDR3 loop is CASSPNFGDTQYF. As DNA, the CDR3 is TGTGCCAGCTCGCCGAATTTCGGAGATACGCAGTATTTT.